This T cell receptor (beta chain) was sequenced during a study of blood T cell repertoires in COVID-19 (dated by TCRdb to the early 2020s). In the study overall: The collaborator samples originated in the United States, Italy and Spain and spanned the acute and convalescent phases of COVID-19. The prospective study material was composed of cDNA or gDNA derived from T cells, B-cell-depleted T cells, or PBMCs. The dataset comprised deeply sampled blood TCRbeta repertoires from subjects exposed to, actively infected with, or recovered from COVID-19. The repertoires were released in a freely available public database intended as a resource for research on the immune response to SARS-CoV-2. Samples were obtained from the ongoing ImmuneRACE study (first 160 participants) and from approximately 1,200 subjects provided by 6 global collaborators. The sample metadata nearly always contained a de-identified subject ID, COVID-19 status, age in years and sex. Where available, HLA class I and class II types were taken from metadata supplied by the sample provider and were not determined by assay-based typing.

Participants in the prospective study were aged roughly 18 to 89 years, lived in 20 to 30 United States geographic areas, and enrolled through a virtual design. To assign participants to cohorts, the prospective study relied on clinical history that participants themselves reported in a screening survey and a study questionnaire. Mobile phlebotomists in the prospective study collected whole blood, serum and a nasopharyngeal or oropharyngeal swab from every participant. Participants in the prospective study had the option to provide additional blood draws and questionnaires over a roughly 2-month period. Before DNA extraction, prospective study blood samples were shipped either frozen or at room temperature. The investigation overall reported the following: The quantity of clinical and demographic metadata differed by source and by participant and was supplied without curation.

The immunoSEQ Assay, a bias-controlled multiplex PCR, was used to amplify TCRbeta CDR3 regions from genomic DNA. Per the original workflow: Within the assay, amplification of reference gene primers was used to estimate how many nucleated cells each sample contained. Sequence reads were collapsed and filtered to measure the absolute abundance of every unique TCRbeta CDR3 rearrangement. For each sample, productive Simpson clonality was calculated as the square root of Simpson's diversity index across productive rearrangements. TCRdb took over this immuneACCESS table, retaining in-frame rearrangements with V and J assigned. Such tables are incomplete; in checked studies, under half of the missing clones stem from an unresolved V gene, and the remainder is unexplained. For V, J and clone size, that table is used; D and trimming come from the DNA. Across this sample there are 300,000 to 350,000 clones, with about 86% seen only once. The ten largest clones add up to approximately 4.4% of the sample.

A distance of 11 bases separates the germline ends of V and J, which lose 4 bases and 5 bases respectively. The CDR3 runs 13 amino acids, cysteine and phenylalanine included. Only the CDR3 part of the read is kept: 39 bases, read in frame from the first base. From the germline V gene, CDR1 is SNHLY and CDR2 is FYNNEI. A note on this clone: Its binding antigen is unknown. Qualities for individual bases were not recorded, and no much larger clone is one base off.

The sequence was collected from a woman aged 40 to 49 with acute COVID-19. The chain is assembled from TRBV2 and TRBJ1-2; a weak D assignment points to TRBD1 (5 bases agree). Sequences were obtained from PBMCs or T cells enriched from blood (not recorded which). The nucleotides are TGTGCCAGCAGTGTCTCAGGGTTGTATGGCTACACCTTC. The encoded protein is CASSVSGLYGYTF.